This T cell receptor (beta chain) was sequenced during a study of siplizumab effects on memory and regulatory T cells (dated by TCRdb to between 2018 and 2021). For context, the study as a whole: The study examined how the anti-CD2 antibody siplizumab affects alloreactive T-cell subsets in allogeneic mixed lymphocyte reactions built from human PBMCs. What the study reported, not specific to this receptor: For roughly 80-97% of proliferating CD4+ or CD8+ clones, no naive or memory phenotype could be assigned. Because sequences below about 10^-5 frequency were poorly captured, only a minor fraction of alloreactive clones could be mapped to unstimulated subsets. Among mappable alloreactive CD4+ clones, an average Treg-derived fraction of over 60% was observed with siplizumab, compared with 25% to 30% in control reactions. No functional confirmation was obtained for the suppressive function of proliferating Tregs from siplizumab cultures. Siplizumab significantly reduced the cumulative frequency of alloreactive sequences traceable to unstimulated CD4+ memory T cells. Unstimulated naive T cells appeared to be more diverse than memory T cells, and naive cells seemed to make a substantial contribution to the alloresponse.

The method behind the library was the immunoSEQ multiplex PCR assay. Each sample had some 96,000 TCR templates assayed by the deep sequencing platform. Genomic DNA extracted from sorted T cells was the material used for TCRbeta CDR3 sequencing. From the authors' description of their analysis: The R programming language was used for clonal analysis of TCRbeta CDR3 data. Comparing unstimulated samples against CFSE-low samples taken after the reaction was how alloreactive CD4+ and CD8+ clones were defined. Regulatory or non-regulatory origin of alloreactive CD4+ clones was assigned by matching sequences to the sorted unstimulated Treg and non-Treg repertoires. TCRdb obtained this table from immuneACCESS and retained in-frame rearrangements with V and J assigned. These tables miss some clones; where compared with another copy, unresolved V genes account for less than half of the shortfall, and the remainder is unexplained. V, J and clone size derive from that table, while D and trimming were established from the DNA sequence. Here the sample has over 100,000 clones; around 95% occur a single time. Over 0.15% of the sample goes to the ten largest clones.

Sorted unstimulated T cells, along with proliferating T cells recovered from mixed lymphocyte reactions, underwent TCRbeta CDR3 sequencing. Fresh whole blood from 9 to 10 HLA-typed healthy donors served as the source for isolating PBMCs. Unstimulated CD4+ non-regulatory T cells were FACS-sorted to map the origin of alloreactive clones. Germline trimming: 2 bases from V, 0 bases from J; junction bases outside gene matches: 4. The CDR1 and CDR2 encoded by the germline V gene are LGHNA and YSLEER. The CDR3 sequence holds 15 residues, the cysteine and phenylalanine included. The sequence is cut down to CDR3 DNA, 45 bases in frame from base 1. As for this clone: The antigen it recognizes is unknown. Within one base of it there is no much larger clone, and no base qualities were kept.

This receptor was obtained from a human donor in good health. The rearranged chain carries TRBV4-3 and TRBJ2-7; 7 central bases correspond to TRBD1. Input material: non-Treg CD4+ T cells sorted from blood. According to the study, the label for this sample's cell subset or site signals: FACS-sorted unstimulated CD4+ non-regulatory T cells. The CDR3 corresponds to CASSQSRGFSYEQYF. DNA sequence: TGCGCCAGCAGCCAAAGCAGGGGGTTCTCCTACGAGCAGTACTTC.